The clone carrying this T cell receptor (beta chain) is a singleton in its sample. Participants' reported clinical history set cohort assignment. The sample belongs to a study of blood T cell repertoires in COVID-19. Study at large: Whether acute or convalescent, the COVID-19 samples came from the United States, Italy and Spain. Nucleic acid was either cDNA or gDNA, and it came from T cells, B-cell-depleted T cells, or PBMCs.

As handled by the study authors: By means of reference gene primer amplification, nucleated cell counts were estimated. Method: immunoSEQ multiplex PCR; TCRdb's copy keeps in-frame clones and lacks some. For V, J and clone size, that table is used; D and trimming come from the DNA. The sample consists of fewer than 500,000 clones, about 89% of them appearing once. Sequenced: PBMCs or T cells enriched from blood (not recorded which). This clonotype was sampled from a young man who had recovered from COVID-19.

In nucleotides, the CDR3 is TGTGCCAGCAGCGTAGCCGCTTCCACAGGAATGAACACTGAAGCTTTCTTT. Translated, it gives CASSVAASTGMNTEAFF. The rearrangement joins TRBV9 to TRBJ1-1; D may be TRBD1 (5 bases). The V and J ends lost 0 bases and 0 bases respectively, with 15 bases between them. Per germline, CDR1 SGDLS and CDR2 YYNGEE. This CDR3 contains 17 residues.